These 21 T cell receptor beta chains came from one sample sequenced in a study of blood T cell repertoires in COVID-19. Produced via immunoSEQ multiplex PCR; TCRdb's table is partial and in-frame only. In the table there are more than 140,000 clones, approximately 82% of which are singletons. The sample was peripheral blood. The receptors derive from a human donor in a cohort sampled during active COVID-19.

V usage is TRBV29-1 and J usage is TRBJ1-2; 8 nucleotides match TRBD1. This CDR3 spans 13 amino acids. Germline V CDR1 and CDR2: SQVTM, ANQGSEA. V gave up 5 bases and J gave up 6 bases; unmatched junction bases: 8. The CDR3 sequence: CSVTDRGTDGYTF. CDR3 sequence (DNA): TGCAGCGTTACTGACAGGGGTACCGATGGCTACACCTTC.

This rearrangement joins TRBV5-6 to TRBJ2-2; 11 bases map to TRBD2. Trimming cost V 4 bases and J 5 bases; bases outside gene matches: 4. Germline values: CDR1 SGHDT, CDR2 YYEEEE. This CDR3 comprises 15 residues. CDR3: CASSQLAGDTGELFF. CDR3 nucleotide sequence: TGTGCCAGCAGCCAACTAGCGGGAGATACCGGGGAGCTGTTTTTT. Drawing the rest from reference TRBV5-6 and TRBJ2-2, the complete variable domain is DAGVTQSPTHLIKTRGQQVTLRCSPKSGHDTVSWYQQALGQGPQFIFQYYEEEERQRGNFPDRFSGHQFPNYSSELNVNALLLGDSALYLCASSQLAGDTGELFFGEGSRLTVL.

The gene calls are TRBV18 and TRBJ2-3; tentative D call: TRBD1 (6 bases). The CDR3 is made up of 15 amino acids. Trimming shortened V by 2 bases and J by 2 bases, and 11 bases separated the two germline ends. Germline V gene sequence: CDR1 KGHSH, CDR2 LQKENI. CDR3 loop: CASSPGQLNTDTQYF. CDR3 bases: TGTGCCAGCTCACCAGGACAGCTAAACACAGATACGCAGTATTTT. The whole variable domain, remainder taken from reference TRBV18 and TRBJ2-3, is NAGVMQNPRHLVRRRGQEARLRCSPMKGHSHVYWYRQLPEEGLKFMVYLQKENIIDESGMPKERFSAEFPKEGPSILRIQQVVRGDSAAYFCASSPGQLNTDTQYFGPGTRLTVL.

The chain combines TRBV6-2 or TRBV6-3 with TRBJ2-1; D call uncertain. Trimming took 6 bases from V and 6 from J, leaving 12 bases between them. The CDR3 loop spans 13 amino acids. Germline V gives CDR1 MNHEY, CDR2 SVGEGT. For the CDR3, the DNA is TGTGCCAGCAGCCTTAGCATCCGCAATGAGCAGTTCTTC. Translated: CASSLSIRNEQFF.

This chain uses TRBV19 with TRBJ2-1; 11 bases match TRBD2. Trimming took 2 bases from V and 2 from J; bases not matched to a gene: 2. The CDR3 covers 16 residues. CDR1 is LNHDA, CDR2 SQIVND, per germline (reference sequence). The CDR3 DNA reads TGTGCCAGTAGTATAAGGACTAGCGGGCCCTACAATGAGCAGTTCTTC. It codes for CASSIRTSGPYNEQFF.

The rearrangement uses TRBV7-3 and TRBJ2-3; no firm D call. Trimming removed 5 bases at V and 2 bases at J, with 11 bases between. The CDR3 totals 14 residues. Germline-derived CDR1 and CDR2 are SGHTA and FQGTGA. CDR3 nucleotides: TGTGCCAGCAGCGTTCAGCGAGACACAGATACGCAGTATTTT. Translation: CASSVQRDTDTQYF. The whole variable domain, filled in from reference TRBV7-3 and TRBJ2-3, reads GAGVSQTPSNKVTEKGKYVELRCDPISGHTALYWYRQSLGQGPEFLIYFQGTGAADDSGLPNDRFFAVRPEGSVSTLKIQRTERGDSAVYLCASSVQRDTDTQYFGPGTRLTVL.

This sequence joins TRBV7-8 and TRBJ2-1, with 9 bases matching TRBD2. This CDR3 comprises 15 residues. The V gene's germline CDR1 is SGHVS and CDR2 FQNEAQ. V was clipped by 3 bases and J by 9 bases; unmatched bases: 9. CDR3 loop: CASSFRTSVQGEQFF. The CDR3, as DNA: TGTGCCAGCAGCTTCCGGACTAGCGTTCAGGGTGAGCAGTTCTTC.

The chain has TRBV5-1 and TRBJ1-1; D uncertain. CDR3 length equals 14 residues. V was trimmed by 4 bases and J by 1 base, leaving 11 bases between them. Germline V gene data show CDR1 as SGHRS and CDR2 as YFSETQ. The CDR3 DNA follows: TGCGCCAGCAGCCCTTACGGGGAGAACACTGAAGCTTTCTTT. Translation gives CASSPYGENTEAFF.

The chain is built from TRBV7-2 and TRBJ1-2; 7 bases agree with TRBD1. CDR1 and CDR2 (germline): SGHTA, FQGNSA. Losses at the gene ends were 1 base for V and 2 bases for J; bases not matched to a gene: 10. The CDR3 has 17 residues. Written as DNA, the CDR3 is TGTGCCAGCAGCTTAGGCTTTCTCGGGACAGAAAACTATGGCTACACCTTC. Translated, it gives CASSLGFLGTENYGYTF.

Only one count was recorded for this clone. The rearrangement joins TRBV27 to TRBJ2-1, with TRBD1 matching over 9 bases. The CDR3 sequence is 15 residues long. V was pared by 4 bases and J by 3 bases, with 4 bases of the junction left unmatched. Germline CDR1 MNHEY, CDR2 SMNVEV (reference sequence). The CDR3 loop reads CASSSDRGFYNEQFF. The CDR3 DNA is TGTGCCAGCAGTTCGGACAGGGGCTTCTACAATGAGCAGTTCTTC.

The gene calls are TRBV6-2 or TRBV6-3 and TRBJ1-3, with D maybe TRBD1 (5 bases). Trimming removed 6 bases from V and 2 bases from J, with 14 bases in between. The V gene's germline CDR1 is MNHEY and CDR2 SVGEGT. This CDR3 contains 15 residues. DNA for the CDR3: TGTGCCAGCAGCTTTAGGAGGGGCGCTGGAAACACCATATATTTT. Translation: CASSFRRGAGNTIYF.

This chain joins TRBV3-1 (or the pseudogene TRBV3-2) and TRBJ1-3, with D maybe TRBD1 (5 bases). V was clipped by 0 bases and J by 2 bases, with 8 bases between them. CDR1 is LGHDT, CDR2 YNNKEL, per germline (reference sequence). This CDR3 comprises 15 residues. CDR3 region: CASSQDRAAGNTIYF. The CDR3 DNA is TGTGCCAGCAGCCAAGACAGGGCCGCTGGAAACACCATATATTTT.

The chain recombines TRBV19 with TRBJ1-4; D may be TRBD1 (5 bases). With 6 bases removed from V and 2 bases from J, the gap between germline ends came to 19 bases. The CDR3 has 17 residues. Germline V CDR1 and CDR2: LNHDA, SQIVND (reference sequence). The CDR3 here is CASSQGLSSETNEKLFF. CDR3 sequence (DNA): TGTGCCAGTAGCCAGGGACTTTCAAGCGAGACTAATGAAAAACTGTTTTTT. Complete variable domain (other parts from reference TRBV19 and TRBJ1-4): DGGITQSPKYLFRKEGQNVTLSCEQNLNHDAMYWYRQDPGQGLRLIYYSQIVNDFQKGDIAEGYSVSREKKESFPLTVTSAQKNPTAFYLCASSQGLSSETNEKLFFGSGTQLSVL.

This clone was recorded once. V gene TRBV5-1 combines with J gene TRBJ2-7, with D possibly being TRBD1 (6 bases). This CDR3 spans 13 amino acids. Germline CDR1 and CDR2: SGHRS and YFSETQ. Trimming cost V 2 bases and J 2 bases, with 8 bases left between them. The CDR3 coding sequence is TGCGCCAGCAGCTTACAGGGTACCTACGAGCAGTACTTC. Translating gives CASSLQGTYEQYF.

This clone was observed a single time. The chain is built from TRBV5-1 and TRBJ1-2; D unclear. Trimming took 3 bases from V and 5 from J, leaving 17 bases between them. From germline, CDR1 is SGHRS and CDR2 YFSETQ. The CDR3 has 15 residues. As DNA, the CDR3 is TGCGCCAGCAGCTCCTCGGGGAATGGTAATTATGGCTACACCTTC. This codes for CASSSSGNGNYGYTF.

This clone was observed a handful of times. The rearrangement links TRBV30 to TRBJ1-4; 7 bases align to TRBD1. CDR1 is GTSNPN, CDR2 SVGIG, per germline (reference sequence). Germline trimming cut 3 bases from V and 3 bases from J; bases unmatched to any gene: 4. This CDR3 spans 14 amino acids. The CDR3 sequence: CAWSTGQSNEKLFF. The CDR3, as DNA: TGTGCCTGGAGCACGGGACAGTCTAATGAAAAACTGTTTTTT.

The chain carries TRBV12-5 and TRBJ2-3; 8 positions agree with TRBD2. This CDR3 contains 16 residues. With 6 bases clipped from V and 4 bases from J, the junction kept 12 bases outside the gene matches. The germline gives CDR1 LGHNT, CDR2 FRNRAP. The CDR3 sequence: CASGLTGTSDPDTQYF. In nucleotides, the CDR3 is TGTGCTAGTGGCCTCACGGGGACTAGTGATCCAGATACGCAGTATTTT.

The V call is TRBV5-4, the J call TRBJ1-3, with D perhaps TRBD1 (5 bases). Germline CDR1 reads SGHNT; CDR2 reads YYREEE (reference sequence). CDR3 size: 15 residues. Trimming cost V 6 bases and J 0 bases, with 13 bases left between them. The CDR3 spells CASTRGGNSGNTIYF. The CDR3 DNA follows: TGTGCCAGCACCCGTGGGGGGAACTCTGGAAACACCATATATTTT.

This clone has a single count. The J gene is TRBJ1-5, the V gene TRBV21-1. TRBV21-1 is shown as a pseudogene. The CDR3 has 15 residues. The DNA for the CDR3 is TGTGCCAGCAGCCACGGAGGGGGGGTAGGGCAGCCCCAGCATTTT. Translation gives CASSHGGGVGQPQHF.

The chain recombines TRBV28 with TRBJ2-7; D gene uncertain. V lost 2 bases and J 0 bases, leaving 8 bases between the germline ends. The CDR3 loop spans 14 amino acids. CDR1 MDHEN and CDR2 SYDVKM come from the germline V gene. CDR3 nucleotide sequence: TGTGCCAGCAGTTTAGGCGGTAGCTCCTACGAGCAGTACTTC. As protein: CASSLGGSSYEQYF.

The V and J genes are TRBV6-5 and TRBJ1-3; TRBD1 agrees at 8 bases. V shed 0 bases, J shed 0 bases, and the junction held 1 base outside the gene matches. Germline values: CDR1 MNHEY, CDR2 SVGAGI. This CDR3 contains 16 residues. The CDR3 sequence is CASSYSGQGSGNTIYF. In DNA form, the CDR3 reads TGTGCCAGCAGTTACTCCGGACAGGGCTCTGGAAACACCATATATTTT.